The sequence of this TCR beta chain was determined in a study of CD8 T cells in Susac syndrome. This clonotype appeared a single time. With random hexamers, roughly 0.45 to 1 ug RNA was reverse transcribed. TCRdb re-called the immunoSEQ multiplex PCR reads with MiXCR, one entry per CDR3 protein. Among over 150,000 distinct CDR3 sequences listed, 90% to 95% were seen once. Losses at the gene ends were 4 bases for V and 7 bases for J; bases not matched to a gene: 3. The CDR3 runs to 13 residues. Germline V CDR1 and CDR2: SGHAT, FQNNGV. The receptor comes from a human donor with Susac syndrome. The material sequenced was CD4+ T cells from PBMCs. The gene calls are TRBV11-2 and TRBJ2-7, with 11 bases identical to TRBD1. For the CDR3, the DNA is TGTGCCAGCAGCTGGGGACAGGGGGGAGAGCAGTACTTC. Its translation is CASSWGQGGEQYF.